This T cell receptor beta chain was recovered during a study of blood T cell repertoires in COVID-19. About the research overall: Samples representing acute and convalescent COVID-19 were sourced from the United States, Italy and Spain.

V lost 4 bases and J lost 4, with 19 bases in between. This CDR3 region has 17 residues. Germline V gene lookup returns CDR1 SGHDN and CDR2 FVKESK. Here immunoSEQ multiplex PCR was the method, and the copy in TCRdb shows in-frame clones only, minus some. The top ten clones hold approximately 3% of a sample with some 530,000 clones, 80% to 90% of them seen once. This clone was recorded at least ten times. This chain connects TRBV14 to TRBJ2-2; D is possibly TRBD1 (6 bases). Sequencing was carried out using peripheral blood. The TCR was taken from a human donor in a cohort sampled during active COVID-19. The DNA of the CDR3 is TGTGCCAGCAGCCCAATGGGTCGGGGCAGGGGCACCGGGGAGCTGTTTTTT. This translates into CASSPMGRGRGTGELFF.